These T cell receptor beta chains were read from a single sample in a study of blood T cell repertoires in COVID-19. TCRdb's copy holds only in-frame clones and misses some; the assay was immunoSEQ multiplex PCR. Altogether approximately 100,000 clones are present, around 86% being singletons, with the ten largest covering about 25%. Sample: peripheral blood. Receptor source: a human donor in a cohort sampled during active COVID-19. CDR3s include the opening cysteine and the closing phenylalanine or tryptophan. A D gene is named only where the DNA matches it firmly. Size values are once, few and many counts, or a class for expanded clones, and some rows have none.

D	size	J	V	DNA	CDR3
TRBD1	.	TRBJ1-2	TRBV5-8	TGTGCCAGCAGCGGGGGACAGGGTTTCGACTATGGCTACACCTTC	CASSGGQGFDYGYTF
.	few	TRBJ2-1	TRBV20-1	TGCAGTGCTAGTAAGACACCCCAGGGCACCTCCTACAATGAGCAGTTCTTC	CSASKTPQGTSYNEQFF
TRBD2	once	TRBJ2-2	TRBV9	TGTGCCAGCACCCGTATGGGCGGGGGGGCGACCGGGGAGCTGTTTTTT	CASTRMGGGATGELFF
.	.	TRBJ2-7	TRBV19	TGTGCCAGTAGTATAGTCGGCGGCTACGAGCAGTACTTC	CASSIVGGYEQYF
.	.	TRBJ1-4	TRBV7-9	TGTGCCAGCGGCACAGGCCTTAATGAAAAACTGTTTTTT	CASGTGLNEKLFF
.	.	TRBJ2-3	TRBV4-1	TGCGCCAGCAGCCAAGCAGACATCACACGCACAGATACGCAGTATTTT	CASSQADITRTDTQYF
.	.	TRBJ2-7	TRBV13	TGTGCCAGCAGCTCGAAAAGGGGAGGCTCCTACGAGCAGTACTTC	CASSSKRGGSYEQYF
.	.	TRBJ1-4	TRBV7-9	TGTGCCAGCAGCTTATACGGACCGAGGGCCGGAGTGGATGAAAAACTGTTTTTT	CASSLYGPRAGVDEKLFF
.	.	TRBJ2-2	TRBV30	TGTGCCCGTACTACAGGGCCGACCACCGGGGAGCTGTTTTTT	CARTTGPTTGELFF
TRBD2	.	TRBJ2-1	TRBV9	TGTGCCAGCAGCGCCGCTAGCGGGGGGGCCCATGAGCAGTTCTTC	CASSAASGGAHEQFF
.	.	TRBJ1-1	TRBV28	TGTGCCAGCGGAGGGAGCATGAACACTGAAGCTTTCTTT	CASGGSMNTEAFF
.	once	TRBJ2-5	TRBV7-9	TGTGCGGTGACAGAACAAGAGACCCAGTACTTC	CAVTEQETQYF
.	.	TRBJ2-5	TRBV29-1	TGCAGCGACGGGACTGTGGGGTTAGGGACCCAGTACTTC	CSDGTVGLGTQYF
TRBD1	.	TRBJ1-2	TRBV6-5	TGTGCCAGCAGTCCGGGACAGGGGGGAGGTGGCTACACCTTC	CASSPGQGGGGYTF
.	.	TRBJ1-1	TRBV3-1/TRBV3-2	TGCGCCAGCAGCCAAGAGTGGGGGCAGGGAGGGACTGAAGCTTTCTTT	CASSQEWGQGGTEAFF
.	.	TRBJ1-1	TRBV3-1/TRBV3-2	TGTGCCAGCAGCCCGACGGGGAGGAACACTGAAGCTTTCTTT	CASSPTGRNTEAFF
.	.	TRBJ1-2	TRBV3-1/TRBV3-2	TGTGCCAGCAGGCAAGGGGCTCTGTCGGGGTCGGGTGGCTACACCTTC	CASRQGALSGSGGYTF
.	once	TRBJ2-2	TRBV9	TGTGCCAGCAGCGTAGGGCAGGGGAGCACCGGGGAGCTGTTTTTT	CASSVGQGSTGELFF
.	.	TRBJ2-7	TRBV29-1	TGCAGCGCGAGCGGAGGAGTAGACCGCGAGCAGTACTTC	CSASGGVDREQYF
.	.	TRBJ1-2	TRBV11-2	TGTGCCAGCAGCTTAGGTGGTCCGCTGGGACAAGGGAATGGCTACACCTTC	CASSLGGPLGQGNGYTF
TRBD1	.	TRBJ2-7	TRBV9	TGTGCCAGCAGCGAGGGACAGGGGTACGAGCAGTACTTC	CASSEGQGYEQYF
TRBD1	few	TRBJ2-7	TRBV6-5	TGTGCCAGCAGTACAAGGGACAGGGTCTCCTACGAGCAGTACTTC	CASSTRDRVSYEQYF
TRBD2	.	TRBJ2-1	TRBV11-2	TGTGCCAGCAGCTTGACGGGGGGGTCGCACCATTACAATGAGCAGTTCTTC	CASSLTGGSHHYNEQFF
.	few	TRBJ2-5	TRBV30	TGTGCCTGGAGTTTGGGGGGTGGGGAGACCCAGTACTTC	CAWSLGGGETQYF
TRBD2	.	TRBJ2-1	TRBV6-5	TGTGCCAGCAGTTCGCGGGGGGGCGGTTACAATGAGCAGTTCTTC	CASSSRGGGYNEQFF
TRBD1	.	TRBJ1-4	TRBV18	TGTGCCAGCTCCCCCAGACAGGGTGAAAAACTGTTTTTT	CASSPRQGEKLFF
.	.	TRBJ1-4	TRBV30	TGTGCCTGGAGTGTAAACTACAGGGAAAAACTGTTTTTT	CAWSVNYREKLFF
.	.	TRBJ2-7	TRBV7-6	TGTGCCAGCAGCGAACAACCCCCAGGACAGATCCCCTACGAGCAGTACTTC	CASSEQPPGQIPYEQYF
.	.	TRBJ1-5	TRBV29-1	TGCAGCGTTGAAGTGGTTCCAGGCCAGCCCCAGCATTTT	CSVEVVPGQPQHF
TRBD2	.	TRBJ2-7	TRBV4-2	TGTGCCAGCAGCCAAGCCGGGACTACCTCCTACGAGCAGTACTTC	CASSQAGTTSYEQYF
.	.	TRBJ1-3	TRBV7-2	TGTGCCAGCAGTAACAATCCCGGGGTGGGGGGAAACACCATATATTTT	CASSNNPGVGGNTIYF
TRBD2	.	TRBJ2-2	TRBV2	TGTGCCAGCAGTGAATTATTTAGCGGGACCGGGGAGCTGTTTTTT	CASSELFSGTGELFF
TRBD1	.	TRBJ1-1	TRBV28	TGTGCCAGCAGTTTCGTCGGACAGGGCGGGTTGAACACTGAAGCTTTCTTT	CASSFVGQGGLNTEAFF
.	few	TRBJ1-5	TRBV19	TGTGCCAGTAGTATAGCTCAGGACAATCAGCCCCAGCATTTT	CASSIAQDNQPQHF
.	.	TRBJ2-5	TRBV6-5	TGTGCCAGCAGTTACTCGCTTCGGACAGAACAAGAGACCCAGTACTTC	CASSYSLRTEQETQYF
TRBD1	.	TRBJ2-5	TRBV5-5	TGTGCCGCAGGCCCGACAGGGAACCAAGAGACCCAGTACTTC	CAAGPTGNQETQYF
TRBD1	.	TRBJ2-1	TRBV24-1	TGTGCCACCAGTGACCGAGGACAGGGACGGTTCTTC	CATSDRGQGRFF
TRBD1	once	TRBJ2-5	TRBV5-1	TGCGCCAGCAAAAATCAGGGGGCAGAGGCCCAGTACTTC	CASKNQGAEAQYF
.	.	TRBJ2-1	TRBV7-3	TGTGCCAGCAGCGTAAGAGGGCCGGGGGAGCAGTTCTTC	CASSVRGPGEQFF
.	.	TRBJ2-7	TRBV6-1	TGTGCCAGCAGTGAACTTCGGCAGGGGTACGAGCAGTACTTC	CASSELRQGYEQYF
.	.	TRBJ1-6	TRBV12-3/TRBV12-4	TGTGCCAGCAGTTTGCAGGGTAATTCACCCCTCCACTTT	CASSLQGNSPLHF
TRBD2	.	TRBJ2-3	TRBV7-9	TGTGCCAGCAGCTCACAGACTAGCGGGAGGGGAGATACGCAGTATTTT	CASSSQTSGRGDTQYF
TRBD1	.	TRBJ1-4	TRBV19	TGTGCCAGTTCCGGGACAGGGGGTCGAAAACTGTTTTTT	CASSGTGGRKLFF
.	once	TRBJ1-1	TRBV20-1	TGCAGTGCTAGTACATCGGGTTGGACTGAAGCTTTCTTT	CSASTSGWTEAFF